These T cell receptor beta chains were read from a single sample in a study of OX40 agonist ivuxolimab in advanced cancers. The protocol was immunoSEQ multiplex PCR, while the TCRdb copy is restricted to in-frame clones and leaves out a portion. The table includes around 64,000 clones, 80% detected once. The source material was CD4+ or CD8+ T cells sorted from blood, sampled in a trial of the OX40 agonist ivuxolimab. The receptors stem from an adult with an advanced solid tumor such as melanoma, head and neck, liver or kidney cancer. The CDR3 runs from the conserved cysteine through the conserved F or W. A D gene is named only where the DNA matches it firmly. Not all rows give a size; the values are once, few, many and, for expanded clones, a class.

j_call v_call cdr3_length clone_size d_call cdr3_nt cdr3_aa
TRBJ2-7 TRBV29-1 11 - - TGCAGCGTTGCGTCGGGGTACGAGCAGTACTTC CSVASGYEQYF
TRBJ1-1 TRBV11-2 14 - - TGTGCCAGCAGAATAGGGGCAGATAACACTGAAGCTTTCTTT CASRIGADNTEAFF
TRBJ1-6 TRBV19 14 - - TGTGCCAGTAGTATAATAGGAGCGGATTCACCCCTCCACTTT CASSIIGADSPLHF
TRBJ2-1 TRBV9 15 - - TGTGCCAGCAGCGGAACGGGGAACTCCTACAATGAGCAGTTCTTC CASSGTGNSYNEQFF
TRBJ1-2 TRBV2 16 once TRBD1 TGTGCCAGCAGCTACCGGACAGGGGGCGAAAACTATGGCTACACCTTC CASSYRTGGENYGYTF
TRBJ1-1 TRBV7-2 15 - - TGTGCCAGCAGCTTAATACCGGCTTTGAACACTGAAGCTTTCTTT CASSLIPALNTEAFF
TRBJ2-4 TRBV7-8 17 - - TGTGCCAGCAGCTTAGCGCTCAGGGTTCAAGTCAAAAACATTCAGTACTTC CASSLALRVQVKNIQYF
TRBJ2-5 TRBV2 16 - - TGTGCCAGTACGAAAGAGGCCGGGACCCTAAGGCCGACCCAGTACTTC CASTKEAGTLRPTQYF
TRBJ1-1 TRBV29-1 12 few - TGCAGCGGCGCTCCAGGTAACACTGAAGCTTTCTTT CSGAPGNTEAFF
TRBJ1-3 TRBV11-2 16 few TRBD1 TGTGCCAGCAGCACCGGGGGACAGGGGTCTGGAAACACCATATATTTT CASSTGGQGSGNTIYF
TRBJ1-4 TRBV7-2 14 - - TGTGCCAGCAGCCCCGCCGGCTCCGGCCAAAAACTGTTTTTT CASSPAGSGQKLFF
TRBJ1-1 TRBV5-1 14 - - TGCGCCAGCAGCTTGGATGGGGGGGCCACTGAAGCTTTCTTT CASSLDGGATEAFF
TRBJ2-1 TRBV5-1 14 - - TGCGCCAGCAGCTTCGGGCCCAGAGGCAATGAGCAGTTCTTC CASSFGPRGNEQFF
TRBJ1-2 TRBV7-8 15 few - TGTGCCAGCAGCTTAGGATCTGGGGATAGTCGTGGCTACACCTTC CASSLGSGDSRGYTF
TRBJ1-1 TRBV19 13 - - TGTGCCAGTAGTATCGTGGCCGCCGCTGAAGCTTTCTTT CASSIVAAAEAFF
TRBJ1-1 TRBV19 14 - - TGTGCCAGTAGTATAGTTAGCGGAAGTCGTGAAGCTTTCTTT CASSIVSGSREAFF
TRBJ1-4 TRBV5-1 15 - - TGCGCCAGCAGCAGGGGGGATTCAACTAATGAAAAACTGTTTTTT CASSRGDSTNEKLFF
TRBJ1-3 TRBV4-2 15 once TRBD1 TGTGCCAGCAGCTCCGGGACAGGGCCAGGAAACACCATATATTTT CASSSGTGPGNTIYF
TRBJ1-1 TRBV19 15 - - TGTGCCAGTAGTATTTTACCGTTGCCGAACACTGAAGCTTTCTTT CASSILPLPNTEAFF
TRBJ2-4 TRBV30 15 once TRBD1 TGTGCCTGGAGACCCGGGACAGTGGCCAAAAACATTCAGTACTTC CAWRPGTVAKNIQYF
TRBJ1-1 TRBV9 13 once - TGTGCCAGCAGCTGGGGGGAGGGCACCGAAGCTTTCTTT CASSWGEGTEAFF
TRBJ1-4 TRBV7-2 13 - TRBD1 TGTGCCAGCAGCTCCATGACAGGGGAAAAACTGTTTTTT CASSSMTGEKLFF
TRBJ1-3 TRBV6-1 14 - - TGTGCCAGCAGTGAAATAGGGGTCGGAAACACCATATATTTT CASSEIGVGNTIYF
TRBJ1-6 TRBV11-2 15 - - TGTGCCAGCAGCTGGGAGGGGTTCGTGGTTTCACCCCTCCACTTT CASSWEGFVVSPLHF
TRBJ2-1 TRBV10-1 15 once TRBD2 TGCGCCAGCAGTGAGTCCGCGGGAGGATTCAATGAGCAGTTCTTC CASSESAGGFNEQFF
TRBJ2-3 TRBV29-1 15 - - TGCAGCGTTGTACTGTTGGGCAAGAGCACAGATACGCAGTATTTT CSVVLLGKSTDTQYF
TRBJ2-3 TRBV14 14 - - TGTGCCAGCAGCCTGCGGAGGCTTGAGGATACGCAGTATTTT CASSLRRLEDTQYF
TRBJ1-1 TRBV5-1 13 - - TGCGCCAGCAGCTTGGCCCAACAGGGTGAAGCTTTCTTT CASSLAQQGEAFF
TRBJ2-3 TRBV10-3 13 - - TGTGCCATCAGGGACAGCCGCACAGATACGCAGTATTTT CAIRDSRTDTQYF
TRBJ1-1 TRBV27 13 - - TGTGCCAGCAGTTTACGGATGAACACTGAAGCTTTCTTT CASSLRMNTEAFF
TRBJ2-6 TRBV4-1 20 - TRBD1 TGCGCCAGCAGCCAAGACCCCCGGACAGGGAAGGTCTCTGGGGCCAACGTCCTGACTTTC CASSQDPRTGKVSGANVLTF
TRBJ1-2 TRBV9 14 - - TGTGCCAGCAGCGTAGACGTCCAAGCCTATGGCTACACCTTC CASSVDVQAYGYTF
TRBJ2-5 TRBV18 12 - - TGTGCCAGCTCACGGGGGCCCGAGACCCAGTACTTC CASSRGPETQYF
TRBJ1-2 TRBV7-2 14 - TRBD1 TGTGCCAGCAGCCTACAGGGGCCTAACTATGGCTACACCTTC CASSLQGPNYGYTF
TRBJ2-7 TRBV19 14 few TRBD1 TGTGCCAGTACCCCAGGACAGGGGGAGCGGGAGCAGTACTTC CASTPGQGEREQYF
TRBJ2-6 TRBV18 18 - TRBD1 TGTGCCAGCTCAATACCGACAGGGGGTGTGATCGGGGCCAACGTCCTGACTTTC CASSIPTGGVIGANVLTF
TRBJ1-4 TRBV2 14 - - TGTGCCAGCAGTGAACGGAGAAATAATGAAAAACTGTTTTTT CASSERRNNEKLFF
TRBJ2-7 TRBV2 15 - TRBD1 TGTGCCAGCAGTGAAGAAGGGACAGGGATGGTTGAGCAGTACTTC CASSEEGTGMVEQYF
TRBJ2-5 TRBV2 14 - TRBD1 TGTGCCAGCAGGAGGGGACAGGGGGCAGAGACCCAGTACTTC CASRRGQGAETQYF
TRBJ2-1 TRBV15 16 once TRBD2 TGTGCCACCAGCAGAGAGGGACTAAATTTTGGCCATGAGCAGTTCTTC CATSREGLNFGHEQFF
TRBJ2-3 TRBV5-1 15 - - TGCGCCAGCAGCCAGGAGGGGTTCTACACAGATACGCAGTATTTT CASSQEGFYTDTQYF
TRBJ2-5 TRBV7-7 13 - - TGTGCCAGCAGCAAAGGACAGACGGAGGCCCAGTACTTC CASSKGQTEAQYF
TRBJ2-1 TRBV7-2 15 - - TGTGCCAGCAGCTTAGCGATCTTCAGGTCTAATGAGCAGTTCTTC CASSLAIFRSNEQFF
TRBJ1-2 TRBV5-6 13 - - TGTGCCAGCAGCGATTTGCGGATCTATGGCTACACCTTC CASSDLRIYGYTF
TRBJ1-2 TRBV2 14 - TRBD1 TGTGCCAGCAGTGCCCGGACAGGAATCTATGGCTACACCTTC CASSARTGIYGYTF
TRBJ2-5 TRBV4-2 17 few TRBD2 TGTGCCAGCAGCCAAGGGACTAGCGGGGGGGCCGGAGAGACCCAGTACTTC CASSQGTSGGAGETQYF
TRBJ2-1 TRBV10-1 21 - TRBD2 TGCGCCAGCAGTGAGTCGAAACTAGCGGGGGCCCGATCCGATATATACAATGAGCAGTTCTTC CASSESKLAGARSDIYNEQFF
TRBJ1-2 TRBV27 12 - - TGTGCCAGCAGAACCTCATCGGGAGGCTACACCTTC CASRTSSGGYTF